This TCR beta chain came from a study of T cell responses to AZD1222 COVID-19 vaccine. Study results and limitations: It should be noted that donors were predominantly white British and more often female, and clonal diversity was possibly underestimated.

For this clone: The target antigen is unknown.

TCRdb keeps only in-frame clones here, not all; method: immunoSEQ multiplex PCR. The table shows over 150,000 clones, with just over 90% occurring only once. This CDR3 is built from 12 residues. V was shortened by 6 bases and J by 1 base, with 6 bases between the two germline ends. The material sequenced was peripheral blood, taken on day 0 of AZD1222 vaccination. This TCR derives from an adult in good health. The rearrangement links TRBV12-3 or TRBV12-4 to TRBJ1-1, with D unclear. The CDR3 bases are TGTGCCAGCAGCATAGGGAACACTGAAGCTTTCTTT. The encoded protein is CASSIGNTEAFF.